This T cell receptor (beta chain) stems from a study of glioma-infiltrating T cells. Trimming removed 4 bases from V and 1 base from J; junction bases left unmatched: 2. The CDR3 consists of 14 residues. Looked up from germline, CDR1 is LNHDA and CDR2 is SQIVND (reference sequence). TCR alpha and beta CDR3 regions were amplified from RNA using iRepertoire nested multiplex PCR. TCRdb passed the multiplex PCR reads through MiXCR, listing each CDR3 protein once. The top ten clones hold approximately 38% of a sample with around 93,000 distinct CDR3 sequences, 35% to 45% of them seen once. This clonotype was found many times. Its target is not known. Study results and caveats: Tissue and blood shared very few CDR3 sequences.

Sequenced: glioma tissue, nonneoplastic brain tissue, or PBMCs (not recorded which). J is TRBJ1-1 and V is TRBV19, with 8 bases fitting TRBD1. This clonotype was obtained from a human donor with low-grade glioma or glioblastoma, undergoing nonglioma brain surgery, or in good health (not recorded which). The CDR3 is CASSNQGANTEAFF. CDR3 coding DNA: TGTGCCAGTAGTAATCAGGGGGCGAACACTGAAGCTTTCTTT.